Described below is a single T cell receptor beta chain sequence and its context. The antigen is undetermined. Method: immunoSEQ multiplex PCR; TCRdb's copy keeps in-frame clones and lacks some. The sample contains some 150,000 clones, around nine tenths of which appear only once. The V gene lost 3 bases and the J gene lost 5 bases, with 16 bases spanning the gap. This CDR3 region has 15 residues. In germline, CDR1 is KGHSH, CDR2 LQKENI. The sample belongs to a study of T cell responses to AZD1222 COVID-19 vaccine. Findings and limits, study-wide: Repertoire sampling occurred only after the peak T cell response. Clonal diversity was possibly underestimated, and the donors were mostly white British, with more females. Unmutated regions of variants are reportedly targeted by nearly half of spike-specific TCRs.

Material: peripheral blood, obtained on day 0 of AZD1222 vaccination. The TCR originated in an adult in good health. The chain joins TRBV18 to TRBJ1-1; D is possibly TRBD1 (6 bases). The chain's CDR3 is CASSPTDSMRTEAFF. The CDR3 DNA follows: TGTGCCAGCTCACCTACGGACAGTATGAGGACTGAAGCTTTCTTT. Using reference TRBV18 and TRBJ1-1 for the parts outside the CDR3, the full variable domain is NAGVMQNPRHLVRRRGQEARLRCSPMKGHSHVYWYRQLPEEGLKFMVYLQKENIIDESGMPKERFSAEFPKEGPSILRIQQVVRGDSAAYFCASSPTDSMRTEAFFGQGTRLTVV.